A single sample is the source of the 28 T cell receptor beta chains below, sequenced in a study of long-term antiretroviral therapy in people with HIV. Sequencing used immunoSEQ v3.0 at survey level. Sequenced by immunoSEQ multiplex PCR; TCRdb stores in-frame clones only, minus some. The sample includes about 30,000 clones, about 95% seen only once; the top ten take approximately 8.2%. This material consisted of unsorted PBMCs, taken 6 to 6.5 years after starting antiretroviral therapy. These TCRs come from a man younger than 40 with HIV.

The chain is built from TRBV7-9 and TRBJ1-1; 7 positions match TRBD1. V lost 3 bases and J lost 4; bases outside the gene matches: 8. Germline V gives CDR1 SEHNR, CDR2 FQNEAQ (reference sequence). CDR3 length equals 15 residues. CDR3 nucleotides: TGTGCCAGCAGCTTGGAGGGGGCGCGCGGCACTGAAGCTTTCTTT. It codes for CASSLEGARGTEAFF.

The CDR3 here is CASSLLVETQYF. CDR3 DNA: TGTGCCAGCAGCTTACTGGTGGAGACCCAGTACTTC. The rearrangement links TRBV14 to TRBJ2-5; unclear D gene. The V end was cut by 5 bases, the J end by 5 bases, with 9 bases between. CDR3 size: 12 residues. Germline CDR1 reads SGHDN; CDR2 reads FVKESK.

The gene calls are TRBV4-2 and TRBJ2-2; D unresolved. Germline lookup yields CDR1 LGHNA and CDR2 YNFKEQ. This CDR3 has 14 residues. The V gene lost 1 base and the J gene lost 6 bases, with 9 bases spanning the gap. CDR3 nucleotide sequence: TGTGCCAGCAGCCAAGCGTTTGATGCCGGGGAGCTGTTTTTT. Its translation is CASSQAFDAGELFF.

The chain recombines TRBV28 with TRBJ1-5; the D gene is possibly TRBD1 (6 bases). This CDR3 has 17 residues. The germline CDR1 and CDR2 sequences are MDHEN and SYDVKM. V lost 3 bases and J lost 2, with 17 bases in between. The CDR3 DNA follows: TGTGCCAGCAGTTTCCCAGGGGACTACTTAGGCAATCAGCCCCAGCATTTT. It translates to CASSFPGDYLGNQPQHF.

Here the CDR3 reads CASSAQGVHEQYF. In DNA form, the CDR3 reads TGTGCCAGCAGTGCACAGGGTGTGCACGAGCAGTACTTC. The V call is TRBV6-5, the J call TRBJ2-7, with a weak D call TRBD1 (6 bases). CDR3 length equals 13 residues. CDR1 and CDR2 from the germline V gene are MNHEY and SVGAGI. The V gene lost 5 bases and the J gene lost 5 bases, with 13 bases spanning the gap.

This chain connects TRBV29-1 to TRBJ1-1; 9 positions match TRBD1. The CDR3 has 14 residues. Trimming cost V 6 bases and J 1 base; bases outside gene matches: 6. In germline, CDR1 is SQVTM, CDR2 ANQGSEA. The CDR3 region is CSVPQGAQNTEAFF. The CDR3 DNA reads TGCAGCGTCCCACAGGGGGCCCAGAACACTGAAGCTTTCTTT.

This chain links TRBV7-3 with TRBJ2-3; D might be TRBD1 (6 bases). Germline CDR1 is SGHTA and CDR2 is FQGTGA. V shed 8 bases and J shed 0 bases, with 12 bases lying between them. The CDR3 length is 14 residues. The CDR3, as DNA: TGTGCCAGCTCACCGGGACATAGCACAGATACGCAGTATTTT. Its translation is CASSPGHSTDTQYF. Supplemented by reference TRBV7-3 and TRBJ2-3, the full variable domain reads GAGVSQTPSNKVTEKGKYVELRCDPISGHTALYWYRQSLGQGPEFLIYFQGTGAADDSGLPNDRFFAVRPEGSVSTLKIQRTERGDSAVYLCASSPGHSTDTQYFGPGTRLTVL.

The rearrangement uses TRBV19 and TRBJ2-1, with D perhaps assigned TRBD1 or TRBD2 (5 bases each). The germline CDR1 and CDR2 sequences are LNHDA and SQIVND (reference sequence). The CDR3 runs 15 residues. V was trimmed by 3 bases and J by 4 bases, leaving 13 bases between them. CDR3 sequence: CASSINPEGYNEQFF. CDR3 sequence (DNA): TGTGCCAGTAGTATTAATCCCGAGGGGTACAATGAGCAGTTCTTC.

V is TRBV7-9 and J is TRBJ2-1, with 7 bases that match TRBD2. J lost 8 bases, V lost 6 bases, and 13 bases had no gene match. Germline V gene sequence: CDR1 SEHNR, CDR2 FQNEAQ (reference sequence). This CDR3 spans 15 amino acids. CDR3 DNA sequence: TGTGCCAGCAGGCCCTTCCGGTGGGAGGGCGATGAGCAGTTCTTC. Residues: CASRPFRWEGDEQFF.

The table lists this clone with a count of one. J is TRBJ2-7 and V is TRBV5-1; 10 bases agree with TRBD2. This CDR3 comprises 15 residues. After removal of 4 bases from V and 0 bases from J, the junction contained 4 bases not matched to a gene. Germline assignment: CDR1 SGHRS and CDR2 YFSETQ. CDR3 DNA sequence: TGCGCCAGCAGCCGGACTAGCGGTAACTCCTACGAGCAGTACTTC. Encoded protein: CASSRTSGNSYEQYF.

The chain is built from TRBV7-3 and TRBJ1-3, with D possibly being TRBD1 (5 bases). CDR1 SGHTA and CDR2 FQGTGA come from the germline V gene. This CDR3 comprises 16 residues. V lost 0 bases and J lost 0, with 9 bases in between. CDR3 sequence: CASSLTGDASGNTIYF. The DNA of the CDR3 is TGTGCCAGCAGCTTAACAGGGGACGCCTCTGGAAACACCATATATTTT.

V usage is TRBV6-1 and J usage is TRBJ2-3; 10 positions agree with TRBD2. The trim removed 1 base at V and 6 bases at J, leaving 1 base unmatched. Germline CDR1 reads MNHNS; CDR2 reads SASEGT. This CDR3 spans 14 amino acids. The CDR3 spells CASSEVGLADTQYF. As DNA, the CDR3 is TGTGCCAGCAGTGAAGTGGGACTAGCGGATACGCAGTATTTT.

This CDR3 reads CASSRGTYEQYF. CDR3 coding DNA: TGTGCCAGCTCCCGCGGGACCTACGAGCAGTACTTC. The chain links TRBV6-5 to TRBJ2-7, with D possibly matching TRBD2 (6 bases). This CDR3 is 12 amino acids long. V dropped 8 bases and J dropped 2 bases, with 10 bases sitting between them. The germline CDR1 and CDR2 sequences are MNHEY and SVGAGI.

As to this clone: Different DNA sequences within this sample yield the same CDR3. The rearrangement uses TRBV2 and TRBJ2-7; 9 bases agree with TRBD1. The CDR3 is 16 amino acids. In germline, CDR1 is SNHLY, CDR2 FYNNEI. V trimming: 0 bases; J trimming: 0 bases; junction bases outside the gene matches: 3. The DNA of the CDR3 is TGTGCCAGCAGTGAAGCGGGGACAGGGAGCTCCTACGAGCAGTACTTC. Amino acid sequence: CASSEAGTGSSYEQYF.

The rearrangement links TRBV6-5 to TRBJ2-5, with no clear D. The CDR3 spans 14 residues. Germline CDR1 and CDR2: MNHEY and SVGAGI. V lost 2 bases and J 1 base, leaving 8 bases between the germline ends. CDR3 nucleotides: TGTGCCAGCAGTTACGGGTTAGCCCAAGAGACCCAGTACTTC. Translating gives CASSYGLAQETQYF.

The V gene is TRBV4-2, the J gene TRBJ1-5; TRBD1 matches 8 bases. Looked up from germline, CDR1 is LGHNA and CDR2 is YNFKEQ. The CDR3 runs 15 residues. Germline trimming cut 2 bases from V and 4 bases from J; bases unmatched to any gene: 4. Here the CDR3 reads CASSQQGAQNQPQHF. DNA for the CDR3: TGTGCCAGCAGCCAACAGGGGGCGCAGAATCAGCCCCAGCATTTT.

This chain links TRBV11-2 with TRBJ2-7, with 8 bases that match TRBD2. V dropped 3 bases and J dropped 2; count of bases not matched to a gene: 6. The CDR3 runs 15 residues. CDR1 is SGHAT, CDR2 FQNNGV, per germline. The CDR3 nucleotides read TGTGCCAGCAGCTTCGGGCTAGCGGGCGCCTACGAGCAGTACTTC. Translated: CASSFGLAGAYEQYF.

V is TRBV9 and J is TRBJ1-6; 8 bases are shared with TRBD1. The junction had 3 bases not matched to a gene; V was cut back by 1 base and J by 9 bases. CDR3 length: 14 amino acids. Looked up from germline, CDR1 is SGDLS and CDR2 is YYNGEE. The CDR3 bases are TGTGCCAGCAGCGTACAGGGGGCGGGTTCACCCCTCCACTTT. Protein product: CASSVQGAGSPLHF.

The rearrangement links TRBV9 to TRBJ1-6; 10 nucleotides align to TRBD1. Trimming took 3 bases from V and 8 from J; bases not matched to a gene: 2. Germline V CDR1 and CDR2: SGDLS, YYNGEE. The CDR3 is 14 amino acids. The CDR3 DNA sequence: TGTGCCAGCAGCGCGGGACAGGGGTATTCACCCCTCCACTTT. Translated: CASSAGQGYSPLHF.

The V and J genes are TRBV6-5 and TRBJ1-3; no reliable D call. Trimming left V 2 bases short and J 1 base short, with 12 bases between. Per germline, CDR1 MNHEY and CDR2 SVGAGI. This CDR3 is 16 amino acids long. CDR3 region: CASSYKHEISGNTIYF. CDR3 nucleotides: TGTGCCAGCAGTTACAAACATGAAATTTCTGGAAACACCATATATTTT.

The genes are TRBV19 and TRBJ1-2; TRBD1 agrees at 8 bases. After removal of 10 bases from V and 4 bases from J, the junction contained 11 bases not matched to a gene. This CDR3 contains 14 residues. Germline values: CDR1 LNHDA, CDR2 SQIVND (reference sequence). CDR3 region: CATADHDRGYGYTF. The DNA of the CDR3 is TGTGCCACGGCTGACCATGACAGGGGCTATGGCTACACCTTC. The entire variable domain, with the rest obtained from reference TRBV19 and TRBJ1-2, is as follows: DGGITQSPKYLFRKEGQNVTLSCEQNLNHDAMYWYRQDPGQGLRLIYYSQIVNDFQKGDIAEGYSVSREKKESFPLTVTSAQKNPTAFYLCATADHDRGYGYTFGSGTRLTVV.

The chain has TRBV30 and TRBJ2-7; 8 nucleotides match TRBD2. The V gene's germline CDR1 is GTSNPN and CDR2 SVGIG (reference sequence). The CDR3 extends over 12 amino acids. The ends lost 4 bases at V and 3 bases at J; junction bases unmatched: 2. Here the CDR3 reads CAWKAGGYEQYF. In DNA, the CDR3 is TGTGCCTGGAAGGCGGGGGGCTACGAGCAGTACTTC. The full variable domain, in which reference TRBV30 and TRBJ2-7 provide the parts outside the CDR3, is SQTIHQWPATLVQPVGSPLSLECTVEGTSNPNLYWYRQAAGRGLQLLFYSVGIGQISSEVPQNLSASRPQDRQFILSSKKLLLSDSGFYLCAWKAGGYEQYFGPGTRLTVT.

V and J are TRBV21-1 and TRBJ2-1; the table's TRBD2 call for D was not verified on the DNA. TRBV21-1 is described as a pseudogene. This CDR3 comprises 17 residues. The CDR3 protein is CASSSRLAGGPYNEQFF. The CDR3 DNA reads TGTGCCAGCAGCAGTCGACTAGCGGGAGGCCCTTACAATGAGCAGTTCTTC.

The chain employs TRBV2 and TRBJ2-1, with D possibly being TRBD1 (5 bases). CDR3 length equals 15 residues. V shed 3 bases and J shed 4 bases, with 13 bases lying between them. CDR1 and CDR2 (germline): SNHLY, FYNNEI. CDR3 protein: CASSDRLGVYNEQFF. For the CDR3, the DNA is TGTGCCAGCAGTGACCGTCTAGGGGTATACAATGAGCAGTTCTTC. The variable domain in full, with the rest retrieved from reference TRBV2 and TRBJ2-1, is EPEVTQTPSHQVTQMGQEVILRCVPISNHLYFYWYRQILGQKVEFLVSFYNNEISEKSEIFDDQFSVERPDGSNFTLKIRSTKLEDSAMYFCASSDRLGVYNEQFFGPGTRLTVL.

This chain uses TRBV6-1 with TRBJ2-3; 10 bases map to TRBD2. Germline loops: CDR1 MNHNS, CDR2 SASEGT. CDR3 size: 14 residues. J lost 3 bases, V lost 10 bases, and 7 bases had no gene match. In DNA form, the CDR3 reads TGTGCCACCAAAGCGGGGGGGACAACAGATACGCAGTATTTT. It codes for CATKAGGTTDTQYF.

V gene TRBV6-5 combines with J gene TRBJ2-7; TRBD1 matches 8 bases. The CDR3 runs 13 residues. CDR1 and CDR2 (germline): MNHEY, SVGAGI. V dropped 5 bases and J dropped 7; count of bases not matched to a gene: 7. This CDR3 is CASSRDRLGEQYF. The DNA of the CDR3 is TGTGCCAGCAGTCGGGACAGGTTAGGGGAGCAGTACTTC.

The V and J genes are TRBV28 and TRBJ1-5; 12 bases are a match to TRBD1. Germline loops: CDR1 MDHEN, CDR2 SYDVKM. The CDR3 sequence is 17 residues long. V lost 0 bases, J lost 3 bases, and 3 bases stayed unmatched. CDR3 region: CASSLWGTGGTNQPQHF. The DNA for the CDR3 is TGTGCCAGCAGTTTATGGGGGACAGGGGGCACCAATCAGCCCCAGCATTTT.

This chain links TRBV27 with TRBJ1-4; the D is unclear. Trimming pared 4 bases from V and 4 bases from J, leaving 4 bases between. The length of the CDR3 is 12 residues. CDR1 MNHEY and CDR2 SMNVEV come from the germline V gene (reference sequence). The CDR3 region is CASSSLNEKLFF. The CDR3 DNA reads TGTGCCAGCAGTTCCCTTAATGAAAAACTGTTTTTT.